This T cell receptor (beta chain) was observed in a study of T cell changes during pregnancy in multiple sclerosis. The repertoire was sequenced with immunoSEQ multiplex PCR; TCRdb's copy has only in-frame clones and lacks some. In the table there are approximately 120,000 clones, roughly 95% of which are singletons. The V gene lost 4 bases and the J gene lost 2 bases, with 17 bases spanning the gap. Germline V lookup: CDR1 MDHEN, CDR2 SYDVKM. The CDR3 is 16 residues long. Material: peripheral blood, obtained after pregnancy. This receptor was obtained from a female donor with multiple sclerosis, enrolled in a pregnancy study. The chain recombines TRBV28 with TRBJ2-5; tentatively, D is TRBD2 (5 bases). CDR3 nucleotides: TGTGCCAGCAGTTCCCCCTCAGAGGGTCAGCAAGAGACCCAGTACTTC. Protein product: CASSSPSEGQQETQYF.